This T cell receptor (beta chain) was retrieved from a study of blood T cell repertoires in COVID-19. Study background: Both acute and convalescent COVID-19 samples were obtained from the United States, Italy and Spain.

Germline loops: CDR1 SGHKS, CDR2 YYEKEE (reference sequence). This CDR3 is 16 amino acids long. V was clipped by 3 bases and J by 8 bases; unmatched bases: 8. Source study methods: Nucleated cell counts were estimated from reference gene primer amplification. Generated by immunoSEQ multiplex PCR, the TCRdb table keeps only in-frame clones and is missing some. V and J calls and clone size follow that table, whereas D and trimming were derived from the DNA. The table has about 55,000 clones, 85% seen once. Sequenced input: peripheral blood. This chain uses TRBV5-5 with TRBJ2-1, with 13 positions matching TRBD2. This receptor was identified in a human donor in a cohort sampled during active COVID-19. The CDR3 reads CASSSGLAGVVDEQFF. The CDR3 nucleotides are TGTGCCAGCAGCTCCGGACTAGCGGGAGTCGTCGATGAGCAGTTCTTC. Full variable domain (missing parts from reference TRBV5-5 and TRBJ2-1): DAGVTQSPTHLIKTRGQQVTLRCSPISGHKSVSWYQQVLGQGPQFIFQYYEKEERGRGNFPDRFSARQFPNYSSELNVNALLLGDSALYLCASSSGLAGVVDEQFFGPGTRLTVL.